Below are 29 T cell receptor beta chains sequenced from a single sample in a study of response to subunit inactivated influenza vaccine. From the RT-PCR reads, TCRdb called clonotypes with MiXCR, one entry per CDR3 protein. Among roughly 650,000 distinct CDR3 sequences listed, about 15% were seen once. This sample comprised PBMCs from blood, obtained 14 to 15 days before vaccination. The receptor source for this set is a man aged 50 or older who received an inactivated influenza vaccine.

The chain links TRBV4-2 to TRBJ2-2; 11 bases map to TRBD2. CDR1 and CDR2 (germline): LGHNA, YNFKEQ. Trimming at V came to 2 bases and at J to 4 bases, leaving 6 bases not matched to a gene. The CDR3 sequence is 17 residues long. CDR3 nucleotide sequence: TGTGCCAGCAGCCAATTGCCGGGACTAGCGGCCACCGGGGAGCTGTTTTTT. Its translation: CASSQLPGLAATGELFF.

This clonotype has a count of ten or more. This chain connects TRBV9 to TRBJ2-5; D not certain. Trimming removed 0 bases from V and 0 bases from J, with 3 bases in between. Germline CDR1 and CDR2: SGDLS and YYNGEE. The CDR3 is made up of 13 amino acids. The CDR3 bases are TGTGCCAGCAGCGTAGGTAACCAAGAGACCCAGTACTTC. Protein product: CASSVGNQETQYF.

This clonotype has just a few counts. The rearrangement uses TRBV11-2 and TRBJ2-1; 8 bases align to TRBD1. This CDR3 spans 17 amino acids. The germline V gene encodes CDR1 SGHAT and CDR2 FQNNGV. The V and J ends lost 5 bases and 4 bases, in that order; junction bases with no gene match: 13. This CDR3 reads CASSPREPGQVYNEQFF. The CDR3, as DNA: TGTGCCAGCAGCCCTCGGGAGCCGGGACAGGTGTACAATGAGCAGTTCTTC. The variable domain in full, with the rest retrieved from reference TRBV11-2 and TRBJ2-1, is EAGVAQSPRYKIIEKRQSVAFWCNPISGHATLYWYQQILGQGPKLLIQFQNNGVVDDSQLPKDRFSAERLKGVDSTLKIQPAKLEDSAVYLCASSPREPGQVYNEQFFGPGTRLTVL.

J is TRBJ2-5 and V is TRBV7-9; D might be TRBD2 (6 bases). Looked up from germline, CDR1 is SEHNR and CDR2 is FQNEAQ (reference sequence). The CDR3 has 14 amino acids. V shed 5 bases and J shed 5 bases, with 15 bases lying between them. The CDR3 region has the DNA TGTGCCAGCAGCCGGACGACTAGTCGGGAGACCCAGTACTTC. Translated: CASSRTTSRETQYF.

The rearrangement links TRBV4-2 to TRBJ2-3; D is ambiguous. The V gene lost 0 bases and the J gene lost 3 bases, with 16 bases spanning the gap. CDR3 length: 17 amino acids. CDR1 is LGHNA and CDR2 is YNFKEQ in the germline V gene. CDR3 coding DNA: TGTGCCAGCAGCCAAGAGTATCGGCAGGAAGGAACAGATACGCAGTATTTT. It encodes CASSQEYRQEGTDTQYF.

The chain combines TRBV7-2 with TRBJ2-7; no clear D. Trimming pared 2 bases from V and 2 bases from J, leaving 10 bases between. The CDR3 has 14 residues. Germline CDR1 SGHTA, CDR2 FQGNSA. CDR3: CASSLTGLTYEQYF. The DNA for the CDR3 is TGTGCCAGCAGCTTAACCGGGCTCACCTACGAGCAGTACTTC.

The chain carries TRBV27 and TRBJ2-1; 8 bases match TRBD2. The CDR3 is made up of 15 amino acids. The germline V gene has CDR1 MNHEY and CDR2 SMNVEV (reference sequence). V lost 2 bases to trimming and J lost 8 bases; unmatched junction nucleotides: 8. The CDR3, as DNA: TGTGCCAGCAGTTTAGGAGCGGGAGTTAGAGATGAGCAGTTCTTC. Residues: CASSLGAGVRDEQFF.

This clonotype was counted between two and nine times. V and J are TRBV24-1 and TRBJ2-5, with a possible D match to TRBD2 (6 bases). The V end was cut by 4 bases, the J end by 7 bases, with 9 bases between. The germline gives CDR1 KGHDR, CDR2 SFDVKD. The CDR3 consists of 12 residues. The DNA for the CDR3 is TGTGCCACCAGTGAGGGGGGTCGGACCCAGTACTTC. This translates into CATSEGGRTQYF.

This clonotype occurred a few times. CDR3 in DNA: TGTGCCAGCAGCCAAGTCCGGATACAGAGCTCCTACAATGAGCAGTTCTTC. It yields the protein CASSQVRIQSSYNEQFF. The chain joins TRBV4-2 to TRBJ2-1; D is ambiguous. This CDR3 has 17 residues. Germline V gene lookup returns CDR1 LGHNA and CDR2 YNFKEQ. V shed 1 base and J shed 0 bases, with 13 bases lying between them.

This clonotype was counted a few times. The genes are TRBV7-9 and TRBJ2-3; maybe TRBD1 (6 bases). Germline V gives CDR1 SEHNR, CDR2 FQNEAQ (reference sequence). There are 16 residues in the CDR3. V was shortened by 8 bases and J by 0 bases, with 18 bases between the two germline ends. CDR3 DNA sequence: TGTGCCAGCGCCCTGGCCAGGGGCGTTAGCACAGATACGCAGTATTTT. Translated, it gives CASALARGVSTDTQYF.

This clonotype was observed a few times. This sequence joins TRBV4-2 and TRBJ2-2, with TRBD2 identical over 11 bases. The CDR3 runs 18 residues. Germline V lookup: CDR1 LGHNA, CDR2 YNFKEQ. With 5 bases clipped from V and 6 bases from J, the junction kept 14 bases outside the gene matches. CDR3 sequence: CASSAQPLLAGDAGELFF. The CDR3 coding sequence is TGTGCCAGCAGCGCCCAGCCTCTACTAGCGGGAGACGCCGGGGAGCTGTTTTTT.

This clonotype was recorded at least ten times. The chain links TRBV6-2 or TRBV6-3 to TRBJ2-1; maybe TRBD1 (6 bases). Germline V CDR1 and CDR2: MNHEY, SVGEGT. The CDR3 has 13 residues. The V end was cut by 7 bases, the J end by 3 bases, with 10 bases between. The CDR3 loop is CASNRDNYNEQFF. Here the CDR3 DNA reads TGTGCCAGCAACAGGGATAACTACAATGAGCAGTTCTTC.

The CDR3 DNA reads as TGTGCCATCAGGACGGGACAGACCTACGAGCAGTACTTC. Amino acid sequence: CAIRTGQTYEQYF. This chain joins TRBV10-3 and TRBJ2-7; TRBD1 agrees at 7 bases. Unmatched junction bases numbered 4, after V lost 6 bases and J lost 2 bases. The germline CDR1 and CDR2 sequences are ENHRY and SYGVKD. The CDR3 has 13 residues.

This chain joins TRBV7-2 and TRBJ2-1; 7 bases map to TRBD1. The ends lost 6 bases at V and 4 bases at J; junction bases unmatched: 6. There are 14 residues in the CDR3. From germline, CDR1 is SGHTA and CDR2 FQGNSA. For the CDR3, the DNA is TGTGCCAGCAGTAAGACAGGGCCTTACAATGAGCAGTTCTTC. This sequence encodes CASSKTGPYNEQFF.

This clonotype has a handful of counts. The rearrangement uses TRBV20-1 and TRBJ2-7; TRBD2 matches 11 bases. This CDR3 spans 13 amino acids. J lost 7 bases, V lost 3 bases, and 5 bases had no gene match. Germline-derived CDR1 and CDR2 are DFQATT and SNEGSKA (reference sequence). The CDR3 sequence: CSASSSGRGEQYF. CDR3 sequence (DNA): TGCAGTGCTAGTAGTAGCGGGAGGGGAGAGCAGTACTTC.

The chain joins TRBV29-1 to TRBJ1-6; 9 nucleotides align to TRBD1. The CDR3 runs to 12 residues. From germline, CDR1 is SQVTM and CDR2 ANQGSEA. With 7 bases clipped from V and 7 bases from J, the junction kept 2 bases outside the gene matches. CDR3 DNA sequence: TGCAGCGCCGGGACAGGGAATTCACCCCTCCACTTT. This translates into CSAGTGNSPLHF.

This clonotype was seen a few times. The CDR3 DNA reads as TGTGCCAGCAGTCCAGGAGTCGTTAGCTACACCTTC. The encoded protein is CASSPGVVSYTF. This chain uses TRBV12-3 or TRBV12-4 with TRBJ1-2, with D unclear. V lost 5 bases to trimming and J lost 9 bases, with 13 bases between them. This CDR3 comprises 12 residues.

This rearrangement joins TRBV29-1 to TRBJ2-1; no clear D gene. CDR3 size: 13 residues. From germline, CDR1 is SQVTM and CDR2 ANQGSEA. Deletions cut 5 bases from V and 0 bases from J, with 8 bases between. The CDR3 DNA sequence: TGCAGCGTTCCCAAGAGCTCCTACAATGAGCAGTTCTTC. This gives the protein CSVPKSSYNEQFF.

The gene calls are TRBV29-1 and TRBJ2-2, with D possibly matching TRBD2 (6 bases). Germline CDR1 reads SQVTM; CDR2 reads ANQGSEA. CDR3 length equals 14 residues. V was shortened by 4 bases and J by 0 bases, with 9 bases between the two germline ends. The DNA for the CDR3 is TGCAGCGTTGGCGGGGTAGCGAACACCGGGGAGCTGTTTTTT. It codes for CSVGGVANTGELFF.

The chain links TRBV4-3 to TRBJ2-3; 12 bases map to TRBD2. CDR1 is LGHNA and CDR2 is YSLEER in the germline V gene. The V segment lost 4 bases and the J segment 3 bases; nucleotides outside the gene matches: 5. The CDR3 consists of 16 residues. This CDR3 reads CASSRTLAGGTDTQYF. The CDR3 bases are TGCGCCAGCAGCCGCACACTAGCGGGGGGAACAGATACGCAGTATTTT.

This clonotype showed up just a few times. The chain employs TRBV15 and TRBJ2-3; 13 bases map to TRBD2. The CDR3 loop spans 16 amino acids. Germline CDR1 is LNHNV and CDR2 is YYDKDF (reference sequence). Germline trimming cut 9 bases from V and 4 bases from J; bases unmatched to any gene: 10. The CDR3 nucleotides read TGTGCCACTAGAACCGGGACTAGCGGGGTGTCAGATACGCAGTATTTT. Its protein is CATRTGTSGVSDTQYF.

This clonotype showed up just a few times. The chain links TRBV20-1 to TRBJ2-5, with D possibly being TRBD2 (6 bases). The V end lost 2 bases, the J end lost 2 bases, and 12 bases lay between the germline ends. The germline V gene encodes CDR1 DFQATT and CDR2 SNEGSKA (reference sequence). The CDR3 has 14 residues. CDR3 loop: CSARLAGIQETQYF. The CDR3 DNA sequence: TGCAGTGCTAGATTGGCGGGAATACAAGAGACCCAGTACTTC.

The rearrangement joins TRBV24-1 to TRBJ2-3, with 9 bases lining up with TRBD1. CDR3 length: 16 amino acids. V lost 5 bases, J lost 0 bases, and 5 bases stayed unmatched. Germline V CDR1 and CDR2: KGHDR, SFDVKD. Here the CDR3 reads CATSAGQGTSTDTQYF. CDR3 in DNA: TGTGCCACCAGTGCGGGACAGGGAACTAGCACAGATACGCAGTATTTT.

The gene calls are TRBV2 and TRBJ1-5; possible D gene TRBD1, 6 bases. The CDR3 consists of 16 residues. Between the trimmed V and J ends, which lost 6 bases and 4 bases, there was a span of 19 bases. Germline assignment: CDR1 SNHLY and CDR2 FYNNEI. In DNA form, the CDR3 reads TGTGCCAGCAGACTCGACAGGAAAGGAAGGAATCAGCCCCAGCATTTT. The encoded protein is CASRLDRKGRNQPQHF.

CDR3: CASTGTPGRTLATDTQYF. CDR3 nucleotides: TGTGCCAGCACCGGAACTCCGGGACGAACCCTAGCAACAGATACGCAGTATTTT. This rearrangement joins TRBV6-1 to TRBJ2-3; D assignment may be TRBD1 or TRBD2 (5 bases each). The germline V gene encodes CDR1 MNHNS and CDR2 SASEGT. Between the trimmed V and J ends, which lost 7 bases and 3 bases, there was a span of 26 bases. This CDR3 has 18 amino acids.

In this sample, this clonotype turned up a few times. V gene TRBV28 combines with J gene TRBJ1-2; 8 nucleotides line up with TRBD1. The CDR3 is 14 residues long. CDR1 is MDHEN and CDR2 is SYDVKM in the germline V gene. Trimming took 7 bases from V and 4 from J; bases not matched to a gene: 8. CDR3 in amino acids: CASIFGQGAYGYTF. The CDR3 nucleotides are TGTGCCAGCATCTTTGGACAGGGCGCCTATGGCTACACCTTC.

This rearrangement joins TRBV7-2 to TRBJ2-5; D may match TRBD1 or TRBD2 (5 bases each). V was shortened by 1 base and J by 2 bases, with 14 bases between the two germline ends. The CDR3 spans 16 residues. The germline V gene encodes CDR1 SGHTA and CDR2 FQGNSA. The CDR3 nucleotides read TGTGCCAGCAGCTTAGAATCGGGACGGACACAAGAGACCCAGTACTTC. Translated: CASSLESGRTQETQYF. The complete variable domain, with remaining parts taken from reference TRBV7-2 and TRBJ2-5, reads GAGVSQSPSNKVTEKGKDVELRCDPISGHTALYWYRQSLGQGLEFLIYFQGNSAPDKSGLPSDRFSAERTGGSVSTLTIQRTQQEDSAVYLCASSLESGRTQETQYFGPGTRLLVL.

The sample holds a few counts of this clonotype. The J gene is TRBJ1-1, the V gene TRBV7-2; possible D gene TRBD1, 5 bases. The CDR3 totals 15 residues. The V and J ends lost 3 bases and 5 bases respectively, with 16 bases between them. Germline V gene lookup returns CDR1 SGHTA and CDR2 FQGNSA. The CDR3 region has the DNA TGTGCCAGCAGCTTGGGACCGACAGCGATGACTGAAGCTTTCTTT. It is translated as CASSLGPTAMTEAFF.

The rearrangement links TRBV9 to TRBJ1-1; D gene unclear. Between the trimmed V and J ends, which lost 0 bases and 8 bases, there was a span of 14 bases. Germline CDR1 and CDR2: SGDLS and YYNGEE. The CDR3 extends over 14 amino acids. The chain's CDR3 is CASSVDLRVSEAFF. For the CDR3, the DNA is TGTGCCAGCAGCGTAGATTTAAGGGTCAGCGAAGCTTTCTTT.